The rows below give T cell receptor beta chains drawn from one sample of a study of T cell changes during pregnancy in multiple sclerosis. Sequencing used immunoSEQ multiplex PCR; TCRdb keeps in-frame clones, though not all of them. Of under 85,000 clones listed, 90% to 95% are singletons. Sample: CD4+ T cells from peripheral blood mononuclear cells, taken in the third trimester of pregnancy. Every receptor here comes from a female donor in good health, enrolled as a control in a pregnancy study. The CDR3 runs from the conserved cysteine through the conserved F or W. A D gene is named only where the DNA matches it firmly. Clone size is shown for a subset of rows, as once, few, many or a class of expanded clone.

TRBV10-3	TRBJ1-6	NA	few	CAISESGGSYNSPLHF	TGTGCCATCAGTGAGTCTGGAGGTTCCTATAATTCACCCCTCCACTTT
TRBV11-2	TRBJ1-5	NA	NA	CASSLDRVGGQPQHF	TGTGCCAGCAGCTTAGACAGGGTTGGCGGTCAGCCCCAGCATTTT
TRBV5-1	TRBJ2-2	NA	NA	CASSFANTGELFF	TGCGCCAGCAGCTTCGCGAACACCGGGGAGCTGTTTTTT
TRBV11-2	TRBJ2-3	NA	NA	CASSPQGYTQYF	TGTGCCAGCAGCCCCCAGGGGTATACGCAGTATTTT
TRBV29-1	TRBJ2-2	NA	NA	CSVAASNTGELFF	TGCAGCGTTGCGGCTAGCAACACCGGGGAGCTGTTTTTT
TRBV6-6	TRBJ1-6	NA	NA	CASSHRGEDSPLHF	TGTGCCAGCAGCCACAGAGGGGAGGATTCACCCCTCCACTTT
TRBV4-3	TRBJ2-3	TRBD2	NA	CASSQGGAGREAQYF	TGCGCCAGCAGCCAGGGAGGGGCGGGACGGGAGGCGCAGTATTTT
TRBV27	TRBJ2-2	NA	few	CASSLSSPYGELFF	TGTGCCAGCAGTTTATCATCCCCGTACGGGGAGCTGTTTTTT
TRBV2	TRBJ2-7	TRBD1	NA	CASSESVGTGIHEQYF	TGTGCCAGCAGTGAAAGTGTGGGGACAGGGATCCACGAGCAGTACTTC
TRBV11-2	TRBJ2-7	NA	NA	CASRGAAWQQYF	TGTGCCAGCCGGGGGGCGGCTTGGCAGCAGTACTTC
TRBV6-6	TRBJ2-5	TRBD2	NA	CASSSSQRDQETQYF	TGTGCCAGCAGTTCCTCGCAGCGGGATCAAGAGACCCAGTACTTC
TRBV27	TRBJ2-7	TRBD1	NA	CASRQHTGVYEQYF	TGTGCCAGCAGACAACATACAGGGGTATACGAGCAGTACTTC
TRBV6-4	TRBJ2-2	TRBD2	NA	CASSKSGGSTGELFF	TGTGCCAGCAGTAAGAGCGGGGGGTCCACCGGGGAGCTGTTTTTT
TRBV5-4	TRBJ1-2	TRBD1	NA	CASSMDNRQGEVGYTF	TGTGCCAGCAGCATGGATAACCGACAGGGCGAGGTGGGCTACACCTTC
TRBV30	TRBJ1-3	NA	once	CAWSKDRYSSGNTIYF	TGTGCCTGGAGTAAGGACAGATACAGCTCTGGAAACACCATATATTTT
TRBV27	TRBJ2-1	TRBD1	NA	CASRGRQGHEQFF	TGTGCCAGCAGGGGACGACAGGGCCATGAGCAGTTCTTC
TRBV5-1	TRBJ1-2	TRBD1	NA	CASSLAGGTGEVYGYTF	TGCGCCAGCAGCTTGGCCGGAGGGACAGGGGAGGTCTATGGCTACACCTTC
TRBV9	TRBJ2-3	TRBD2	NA	CASGREGSEDTQYF	TGTGCCAGCGGTCGGGAGGGATCGGAAGATACGCAGTATTTT
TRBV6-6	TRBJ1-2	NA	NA	CASSHEGGTSNYGYTF	TGTGCCAGCAGCCACGAGGGCGGGACCTCTAACTATGGCTACACCTTC
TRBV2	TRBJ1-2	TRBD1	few	CASSGRQGSVYYGYTF	TGTGCCAGCAGTGGGAGACAGGGTTCGGTGTACTATGGCTACACCTTC
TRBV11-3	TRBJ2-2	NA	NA	CASSLTGQFAGELFF	TGTGCCAGCAGCTTAACAGGGCAGTTCGCCGGGGAGCTGTTTTTT
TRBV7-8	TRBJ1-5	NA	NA	CASSLGMRVDGQPQHF	TGTGCCAGCAGCTTAGGGATGAGGGTAGACGGACAGCCCCAGCATTTT
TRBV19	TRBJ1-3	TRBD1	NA	CASIDRGKGNTIYF	TGTGCCAGTATAGACAGGGGTAAAGGAAACACCATATATTTT
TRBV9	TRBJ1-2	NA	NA	CASSAHQRDNYGYTF	TGTGCCAGCAGCGCTCATCAGCGGGATAACTATGGCTACACCTTC
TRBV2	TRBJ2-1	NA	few	CASSETAGFGNEQFF	TGTGCCAGCAGTGAAACCGCGGGGTTCGGCAATGAGCAGTTCTTC
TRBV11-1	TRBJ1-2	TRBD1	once	CASSSGQGVNGYTF	TGTGCCAGCAGCTCAGGACAGGGGGTGAATGGCTACACCTTC
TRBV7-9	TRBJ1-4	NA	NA	CASSSPGGPTNEKLFF	TGTGCCAGCAGCTCCCCCGGCGGCCCAACTAATGAAAAACTGTTTTTT
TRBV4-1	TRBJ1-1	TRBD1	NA	CASSQGQGAHTEAFF	TGCGCCAGCAGCCAAGGACAGGGGGCTCACACTGAAGCTTTCTTT
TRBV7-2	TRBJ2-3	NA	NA	CASSLADLAKDTQYF	TGTGCCAGCAGCTTAGCCGACCTAGCAAAAGATACGCAGTATTTT
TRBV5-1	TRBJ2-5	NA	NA	CASRTTDEGETQYF	TGCGCCAGCAGAACTACGGACGAGGGAGAGACCCAGTACTTC
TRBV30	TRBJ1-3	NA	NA	CAWSPQLLSGNTIYF	TGTGCCTGGAGTCCGCAGTTGCTCTCTGGAAACACCATATATTTT
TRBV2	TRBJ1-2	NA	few	CASSPVGRANYGYTF	TGTGCCAGCAGTCCTGTAGGGCGGGCTAACTATGGCTACACCTTC
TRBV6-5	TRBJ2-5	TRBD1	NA	CASSYSTGFQETQYF	TGTGCCAGCAGTTACTCGACAGGGTTCCAAGAGACCCAGTACTTC
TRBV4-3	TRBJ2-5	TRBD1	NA	CASSAGQAGTQYF	TGCGCCAGCAGCGCCGGACAGGCGGGGACCCAGTACTTC
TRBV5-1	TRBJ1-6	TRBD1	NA	CTSSRGTGGNSPLHF	TGCACCAGCAGCCGTGGGACAGGGGGTAATTCACCCCTCCACTTT
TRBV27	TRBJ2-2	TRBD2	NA	CASSPGTSGGRLFF	TGTGCCAGCAGTCCAGGGACTAGCGGGGGGAGGCTGTTTTTT
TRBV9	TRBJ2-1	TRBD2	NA	CASSATSGGYNEQFF	TGTGCCAGCAGCGCGACTAGCGGGGGGTACAATGAGCAGTTCTTC
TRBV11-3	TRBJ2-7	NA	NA	CASSFLGQGSEQYF	TGTGCCAGCAGCTTTTTGGGGCAGGGAAGCGAGCAGTACTTC
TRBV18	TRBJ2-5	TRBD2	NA	CASSLVGLAGAGYQETQYF	TGTGCCAGCTCACTGGTTGGACTAGCGGGGGCAGGGTACCAAGAGACCCAGTACTTC
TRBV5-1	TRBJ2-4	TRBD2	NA	CASSLAGGGKNIQYF	TGCGCCAGCAGCCTAGCGGGGGGGGGCAAAAACATTCAGTACTTC
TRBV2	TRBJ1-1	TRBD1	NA	CASSESDRGLLNTEAFF	TGTGCCAGCAGTGAATCTGACAGGGGGCTTTTAAACACTGAAGCTTTCTTT
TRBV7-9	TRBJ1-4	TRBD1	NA	CASSHGQGYEKLFF	TGTGCCAGCAGCCATGGACAGGGATATGAAAAACTGTTTTTT
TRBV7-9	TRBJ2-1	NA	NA	CASATNEQFF	TGTGCCAGCGCCACAAATGAGCAGTTCTTC
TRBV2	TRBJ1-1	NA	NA	CASSAEGGPNTEAFF	TGTGCCAGCAGTGCTGAGGGCGGTCCGAACACTGAAGCTTTCTTT
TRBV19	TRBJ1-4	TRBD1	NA	CASTLTGEDEKLFF	TGTGCCAGTACCCTGACAGGGGAGGATGAAAAACTGTTTTTT
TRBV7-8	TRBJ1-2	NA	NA	CASSSTINYGYTF	TGTGCCAGCAGCTCGACAATTAACTATGGCTACACCTTC
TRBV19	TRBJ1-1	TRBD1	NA	CASSIIQGRRIKVNTEAFF	TGTGCCAGTAGTATAATACAGGGGCGAAGGATTAAGGTGAACACTGAAGCTTTCTTT
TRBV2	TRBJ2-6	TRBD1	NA	CASEDRGSGANVLTF	TGTGCCAGTGAGGACAGGGGCTCTGGGGCCAACGTCCTGACTTTC
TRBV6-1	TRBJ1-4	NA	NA	CASSEGGTRDEKLFF	TGTGCCAGCAGTGAAGGAGGGACACGGGATGAAAAACTGTTTTTT
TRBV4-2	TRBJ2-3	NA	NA	CASSQDEGASTDTQYF	TGTGCCAGCAGCCAAGATGAGGGCGCGAGCACAGATACGCAGTATTTT
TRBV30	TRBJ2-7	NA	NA	CAWSFYLRGAEGGQYF	TGTGCCTGGAGTTTCTACCTGCGGGGAGCAGAAGGCGGGCAGTACTTC
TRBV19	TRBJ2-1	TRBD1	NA	CASRRGGFPYNEQFF	TGTGCCAGTAGACGAGGGGGCTTCCCCTACAATGAGCAGTTCTTC
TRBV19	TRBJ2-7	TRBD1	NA	CASSPRDRVNEQYF	TGTGCCAGTAGTCCCCGGGACAGGGTAAACGAGCAGTACTTC
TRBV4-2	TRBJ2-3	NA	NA	CASSQDIPAYSGDTQYF	TGTGCCAGCAGCCAAGATATCCCGGCTTACTCAGGAGATACGCAGTATTTT
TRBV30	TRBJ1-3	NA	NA	CAWSSVQGSGNTIYF	TGTGCCTGGAGCTCCGTACAGGGCTCTGGAAACACCATATATTTT
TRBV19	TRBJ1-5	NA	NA	CASSQASGKVQPQHF	TGTGCCAGTAGTCAAGCTTCAGGGAAAGTTCAGCCCCAGCATTTT
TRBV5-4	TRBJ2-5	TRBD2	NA	CASSLGAAGGLGETQYF	TGTGCCAGCAGCTTGGGCGCAGCGGGGGGGCTCGGGGAGACCCAGTACTTC
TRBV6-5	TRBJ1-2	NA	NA	CASAGGPTNYGYTF	TGTGCCAGCGCGGGGGGCCCTACTAACTATGGCTACACCTTC
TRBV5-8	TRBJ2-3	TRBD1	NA	CASSKEKDRSRADTQYF	TGTGCCAGCAGCAAGGAAAAGGACAGGTCTCGAGCAGATACGCAGTATTTT
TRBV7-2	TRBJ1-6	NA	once	CASSFQGSSNSPLHF	TGTGCCAGCAGCTTCCAGGGCTCATCTAATTCACCCCTCCACTTT